Following are 14 T cell receptor beta chains from one sample sequenced in a study of CD8 T cells in ankylosing spondylitis. TCRdb ran MiXCR on the 5' RACE reads and lists one entry per CDR3 protein. This table holds approximately 300,000 distinct CDR3 sequences, less than 25% found once. Material: blood, either unsorted or a sorted T cell fraction (not recorded which). The source of these receptors is a female donor with ankylosing spondylitis or in good health (not recorded which).

In regard to this clonotype: An end of the junction does not agree with germline; a read error may underlie this. CDR3 nucleotide sequence: TGTGCCAGCAGCTTAGTCGGACAGGGGCGATCCCTTTTC. This translates into CASSLVGQGRSLF. The chain uses TRBV7-9 and TRBJ1-2, with 9 bases lining up with TRBD1. The germline V gene has CDR1 SEHNR and CDR2 FQNEAQ (reference sequence). The CDR3 runs to 13 residues.

V usage is TRBV18 and J usage is TRBJ1-2; no firm D call. In germline, CDR1 is KGHSH, CDR2 LQKENI. The CDR3 contains 16 residues. Between the trimmed V and J ends, which lost 3 bases and 2 bases, there was a span of 16 bases. Here the CDR3 DNA reads TGTGCCAGCTCACCCCGTTCAAGCGGGCCAAACTATGGCTACACCTTC. This encodes CASSPRSSGPNYGYTF. The complete variable domain, with remaining parts taken from reference TRBV18 and TRBJ1-2, reads NAGVMQNPRHLVRRRGQEARLRCSPMKGHSHVYWYRQLPEEGLKFMVYLQKENIIDESGMPKERFSAEFPKEGPSILRIQQVVRGDSAAYFCASSPRSSGPNYGYTFGSGTRLTVV.

CDR3 protein: CASSPQEGSGSPLHF. The CDR3 nucleotides are TGTGCCAGCTCACCTCAGGAAGGCTCTGGTTCACCCCTCCACTTT. J is TRBJ1-6 and V is TRBV18, with D hard to call. Per germline, CDR1 KGHSH and CDR2 LQKENI. This CDR3 is built from 15 residues. V lost 3 bases and J 9 bases, leaving 15 bases between the germline ends.

This clonotype was seen at least ten times. V is TRBV6-5 and J is TRBJ1-1; D perhaps matches TRBD1 (5 bases). Germline V gives CDR1 MNHEY, CDR2 SVGAGI. The CDR3 length is 17 residues. V lost 5 bases and J lost 2, with 21 bases in between. For the CDR3, the DNA is TGTGCCAGCAGTGCCACCCGCGGGACCTATAGTAACACTGAAGCTTTCTTT. Translating it yields CASSATRGTYSNTEAFF.

This rearrangement joins TRBV5-8 to TRBJ2-3; D possibly corresponds to TRBD1 (5 bases). Germline V gene data show CDR1 as SGHTS and CDR2 as YDEGEE. Trimming took 4 bases from V and 4 from J, leaving 16 bases between them. This CDR3 comprises 15 residues. CDR3 region: CASSPQGRGPDTQYF. The CDR3 DNA reads TGTGCCAGCAGCCCCCAGGGAAGGGGCCCAGATACGCAGTATTTT. The entire variable domain, with the rest obtained from reference TRBV5-8 and TRBJ2-3, is as follows: EAGVTQSPTHLIKTRGQQATLRCSPISGHTSVYWYQQALGLGLQFLLWYDEGEERNRGNFPPRFSGRQFPNYSSELNVNALELEDSALYLCASSPQGRGPDTQYFGPGTRLTVL.

The chain links TRBV7-8 to TRBJ2-1; D is ambiguous. CDR1 is SGHVS and CDR2 is FQNEAQ in the germline V gene. This CDR3 has 14 amino acids. The V gene lost 3 bases and the J gene lost 9 bases, with 15 bases spanning the gap. The CDR3 here is CASSFPGEVVEQFF. In nucleotides, the CDR3 is TGTGCCAGCAGCTTCCCCGGTGAGGTGGTTGAGCAGTTCTTC.

This clonotype was counted many times. The genes are TRBV6-1 and TRBJ2-1; the D gene could be TRBD1 or TRBD2 (5 bases each). The ends were cut back, 6 bases at V and 6 bases at J, with 18 bases in the middle. This CDR3 has 15 residues. The germline V gene has CDR1 MNHNS and CDR2 SASEGT. CDR3 sequence (DNA): TGTGCCAGCAGCACCCCCGGGACCGATATCAATGAGCAGTTCTTC. This codes for CASSTPGTDINEQFF.

This clonotype was counted ten times or more. The chain uses TRBV20-1 and TRBJ1-1; perhaps TRBD1 as D (5 bases). This CDR3 has 13 residues. V lost 5 bases and J lost 1, with 11 bases in between. Germline assignment: CDR1 DFQATT and CDR2 SNEGSKA (reference sequence). CDR3 sequence (DNA): TGCAGTGCTCCACAGGCTTGGAACACTGAAGCTTTCTTT. This encodes CSAPQAWNTEAFF.

The rearrangement joins TRBV20-1 to TRBJ2-7, with D unresolved. The CDR3 is 12 amino acids. V shed 6 bases and J shed 2 bases, with 11 bases lying between them. Germline CDR1 DFQATT, CDR2 SNEGSKA (reference sequence). The CDR3 spells CSAIPEAYEQYF. The CDR3 nucleotides are TGCAGTGCCATCCCAGAGGCCTACGAGCAGTACTTC.

The chain employs TRBV7-2 and TRBJ2-7; 7 nucleotides match TRBD1. The CDR3 loop spans 14 amino acids. CDR1 SGHTA and CDR2 FQGNSA come from the germline V gene. V was clipped by 5 bases and J by 5 bases; unmatched bases: 9. The CDR3 loop is CASSRDRAEDEQYF. The CDR3 DNA reads TGTGCCAGCAGCCGTGACAGGGCAGAGGACGAGCAGTACTTC.

The table lists this clonotype with many counts. V usage is TRBV10-3 and J usage is TRBJ1-5; D gene ambiguous. Germline values: CDR1 ENHRY, CDR2 SYGVKD. Trimming took 8 bases from V and 2 from J, leaving 10 bases between them. The CDR3 covers 13 residues. In DNA form, the CDR3 reads TGTGCCATCCAAGGTGAGGGCAATCAGCCCCAGCATTTT. Amino acids: CAIQGEGNQPQHF.

This clonotype was recorded many times. CDR3 protein: CSARGTRINEQFF. CDR3 coding DNA: TGCAGTGCTAGAGGGACTAGGATCAATGAGCAGTTCTTC. V is TRBV20-1 and J is TRBJ2-1; the match to TRBD2 covers 7 bases. This CDR3 spans 13 amino acids. CDR1 is DFQATT and CDR2 is SNEGSKA in the germline V gene (reference sequence). V dropped 1 base and J dropped 6; count of bases not matched to a gene: 3.

This clonotype has a handful of counts. V usage is TRBV29-1 and J usage is TRBJ1-4; a weak D match, TRBD1 (5 bases). Per the germline V gene, CDR1 is SQVTM and CDR2 is ANQGSEA. This CDR3 contains 13 residues. Trimming pared 7 bases from V and 5 bases from J, leaving 14 bases between. CDR3 amino acids: CSARVGGNEKLFF. DNA for the CDR3: TGCAGCGCCAGGGTGGGGGGGAATGAAAAACTGTTTTTT.

This clonotype occurred a few times. V and J are TRBV7-9 and TRBJ2-2, with 8 bases aligning to TRBD2. CDR3 length: 17 amino acids. The ends lost 0 bases at V and 4 bases at J; junction bases unmatched: 7. CDR1 is SEHNR and CDR2 is FQNEAQ in the germline V gene (reference sequence). The CDR3 sequence: CASSLALAGPFTGELFF. In nucleotides, the CDR3 is TGTGCCAGCAGCTTAGCCCTAGCGGGTCCTTTCACCGGGGAGCTGTTTTTT.